This T cell receptor (beta chain) comes out of a study of regulatory T cells in long-lasting Graves disease. Study-wide points: TRBV28, TRBJ1-2 and TRBJ2-5 were segments that persistent disease favored.

The CDR3 extends over 15 amino acids. The germline V gene encodes CDR1 DFQATT and CDR2 SNEGSKA (reference sequence). Losses at the gene ends were 1 base for V and 7 bases for J; bases not matched to a gene: 11. Sequencing libraries for TCR beta were prepared with iRepertoire HTBI primers and Arm-PCR of CDR3 regions. TCRdb re-called the multiplex PCR reads through MiXCR, storing one row per CDR3 protein. This table has approximately 400,000 distinct CDR3 sequences, 15% to 18% appearing once. As regards this clonotype: Its antigen is still unknown.

The time point here: newly diagnosed GD, antithyroid drugs for less than 3 months. The TCR library was made from RNA extracted from PBMCs. Material: peripheral blood mononuclear cells (PBMCs), obtained at new diagnosis, from a patient treated with antithyroid drugs. The chain employs TRBV20-1 and TRBJ1-1, with 8 positions matching TRBD1. The origin of this receptor is a female donor with Graves disease. The CDR3 region has the DNA TGCAGTGCTAGAGTATACGGACAGGGTAAAGGTGAAGCTTTCTTT. It specifies CSARVYGQGKGEAFF.